This T cell receptor beta chain was observed in a study of identical twins. Per the germline V gene, CDR1 is MNHEY and CDR2 is SMNVEV (reference sequence). V dropped 0 bases and J dropped 12; count of bases not matched to a gene: 7. There are 14 residues in the CDR3. TCRdb fed the 5' RACE reads into MiXCR, producing one record per CDR3 protein. The data hold about 220,000 distinct CDR3 sequences, with 9.4% observed a single time. Points from the study as a whole: Out-of-frame TCR alpha sharing in monozygotic twins exceeded recombination model predictions.

Worth noting for this clonotype: The antigen remains undetermined.

The sequencing input was memory (CD45RO+) T cells sorted from blood. This TCR was recovered from a woman younger than 30 in good health. This sequence joins TRBV27 and TRBJ2-7; 11 nucleotides align to TRBD2. DNA for the CDR3: TGTGCCAGCAGTTTATCAATAGCGGGAGGGCCAACGTACTTC. It translates to CASSLSIAGGPTYF.